This T cell receptor (gamma chain) was sequenced in a study of γδ T cells in repeated Plasmodium falciparum infection. Study conclusions and caveats: Vgamma9/Vdelta2+ repertoires stayed stably polyclonal over time and infection.

TCRdb re-identified clones in the multiplex PCR reads via CATT. The profile shows 13,000 to 15,000 gamma-chain clones, under 2% of them singletons. Flow sorting of PBMC yielded separate Vgamma9/Vdelta2+ and Vdelta2-negative gammadelta T cell populations for bulk repertoire analysis. This clone was observed a few times. As yet, its antigen is unknown. A read error is likely here: a far larger clone is one base away. The DNA is left out, because the CDR3 cannot be placed on it with certainty; the CDR3 is given as TCRdb lists it. Germline lookup yields CDR1 EGSNGY and CDR2 YDSYNSKV. The CDR3 length equals 32 residues, ends included.

Sequences were obtained from gamma-delta T cells from blood. The J segment was not called; the V segment is TRGV2. The origin of this receptor is a pool of human donors (malaria-infected and uninfected, not separated). The CDR3 sequence is CATWDGPIGIRNSLAVEQHWLSQVSIGRIQHF.